This T cell receptor beta chain appears in the sequencing data of a study of CD4 T cell repertoires in COVID-19. Overall study results and limits: Several top expanded SARS-CoV-2-reactive clonotypes were shared by two or three memory subsets.

CDR3 length equals 12 residues. Germline CDR1 MNHEY, CDR2 SVGAGI. The J segment lost 4 bases and the V segment lost 10 bases, leaving 6 bases of the junction unmatched. Profiling relied on immunoSEQ multiplex PCR, and the TCRdb table lists in-frame clones only, not all of them. The sample yields more than 65,000 clones, under 90% seen once. Mild-to-severe COVID-19 survivors were the donors. As regards this clone: The antigen is undetermined.

The chain couples TRBV6-5 to TRBJ1-2; 7 nucleotides agree with TRBD1. The sequence came from a human donor who had COVID-19. The sequenced sample was CD4+ T cells from peripheral blood, obtained after recovery from COVID-19. The CDR3 loop reads CATPRGSYGYTF. The CDR3 coding sequence is TGTGCCACCCCCAGGGGGTCCTATGGCTACACCTTC.